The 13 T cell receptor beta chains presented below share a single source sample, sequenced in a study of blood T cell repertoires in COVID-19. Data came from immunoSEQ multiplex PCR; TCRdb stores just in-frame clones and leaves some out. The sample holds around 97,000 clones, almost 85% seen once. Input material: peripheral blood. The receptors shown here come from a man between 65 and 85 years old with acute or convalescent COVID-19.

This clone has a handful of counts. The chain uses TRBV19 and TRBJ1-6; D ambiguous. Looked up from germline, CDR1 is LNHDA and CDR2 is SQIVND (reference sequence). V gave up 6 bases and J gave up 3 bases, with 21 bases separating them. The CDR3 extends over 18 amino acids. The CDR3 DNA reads TGTGCCAGTAGCGGGATTTCGGGAGTGGGATTCTATAATTCACCCCTCCACTTT. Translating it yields CASSGISGVGFYNSPLHF. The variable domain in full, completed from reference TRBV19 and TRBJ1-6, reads DGGITQSPKYLFRKEGQNVTLSCEQNLNHDAMYWYRQDPGQGLRLIYYSQIVNDFQKGDIAEGYSVSREKKESFPLTVTSAQKNPTAFYLCASSGISGVGFYNSPLHFGNGTRLTVT.

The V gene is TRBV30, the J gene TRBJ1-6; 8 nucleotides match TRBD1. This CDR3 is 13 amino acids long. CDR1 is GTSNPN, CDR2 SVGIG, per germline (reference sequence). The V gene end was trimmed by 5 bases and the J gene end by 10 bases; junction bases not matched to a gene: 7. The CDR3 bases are TGTGCCTGGCAGGGGGCCAGTAGATCACCCCTCCACTTT. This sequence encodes CAWQGASRSPLHF.

The CDR3 sequence: CASSPDSPSVKLFF. DNA for the CDR3: TGTGCCAGCAGCCCGGACAGCCCAAGCGTAAAACTGTTTTTT. The chain links TRBV4-2 to TRBJ1-4, with TRBD1 as a possible D gene (6 bases). Germline-derived CDR1 and CDR2 are LGHNA and YNFKEQ. The CDR3 runs 14 residues. V dropped 4 bases and J dropped 10 bases, with 16 bases sitting between them.

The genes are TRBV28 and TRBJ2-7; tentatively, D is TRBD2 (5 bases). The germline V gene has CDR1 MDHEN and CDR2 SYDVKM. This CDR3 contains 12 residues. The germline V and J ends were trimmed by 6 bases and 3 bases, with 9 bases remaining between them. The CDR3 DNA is TGTGCCAGCAGCGGGAACGTCTACGAGCAGTACTTC. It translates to CASSGNVYEQYF.

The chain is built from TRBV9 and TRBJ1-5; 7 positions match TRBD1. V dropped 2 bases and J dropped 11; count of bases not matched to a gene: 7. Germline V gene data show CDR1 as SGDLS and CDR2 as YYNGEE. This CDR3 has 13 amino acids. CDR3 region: CASSVRDSQSQHF. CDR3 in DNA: TGTGCCAGCAGCGTCCGGGACAGCCAGTCCCAGCATTTT. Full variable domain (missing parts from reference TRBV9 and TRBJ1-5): DSGVTQTPKHLITATGQRVTLRCSPRSGDLSVYWYQQSLDQGLQFLIQYYNGEERAKGNILERFSAQQFPDLHSELNLSSLELGDSALYFCASSVRDSQSQHFGDGTRLSIL.

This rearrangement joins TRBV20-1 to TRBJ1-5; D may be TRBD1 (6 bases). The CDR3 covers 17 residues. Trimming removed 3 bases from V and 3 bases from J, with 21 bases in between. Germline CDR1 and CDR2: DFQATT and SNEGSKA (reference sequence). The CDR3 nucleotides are TGCAGTGCTAGTCCTACCCCCAGGGGTCGGTCCAATCAGCCCCAGCATTTT. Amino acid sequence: CSASPTPRGRSNQPQHF.

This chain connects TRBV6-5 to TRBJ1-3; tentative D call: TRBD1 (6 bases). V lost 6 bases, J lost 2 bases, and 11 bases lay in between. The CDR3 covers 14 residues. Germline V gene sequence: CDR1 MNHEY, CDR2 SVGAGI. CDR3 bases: TGTGCCAGCAGGTCGCAGGGGACTGGAAACACCATATATTTT. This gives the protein CASRSQGTGNTIYF.

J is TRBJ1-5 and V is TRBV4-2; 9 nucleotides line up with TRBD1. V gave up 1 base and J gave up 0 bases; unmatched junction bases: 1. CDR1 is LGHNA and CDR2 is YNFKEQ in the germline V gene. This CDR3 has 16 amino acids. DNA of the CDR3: TGTGCCAGCAGCCAAGCGGACAGGGGTAGCAATCAGCCCCAGCATTTT. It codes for CASSQADRGSNQPQHF.

For the CDR3, the DNA is TGTGCCAGGACCGTTCGGGTATCAAACACTGAAGCTTTCTTT. It is translated as CARTVRVSNTEAFF. The V call is TRBV2, the J call TRBJ1-1; D not resolved. The ends were cut back, 9 bases at V and 2 bases at J, with 16 bases in the middle. Germline values: CDR1 SNHLY, CDR2 FYNNEI. CDR3 size: 14 residues.

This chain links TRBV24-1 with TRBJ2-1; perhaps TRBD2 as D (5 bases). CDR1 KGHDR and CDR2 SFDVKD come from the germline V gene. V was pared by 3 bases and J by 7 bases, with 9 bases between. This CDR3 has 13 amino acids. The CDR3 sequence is CATSDSGLNEQFF. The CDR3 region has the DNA TGTGCCACCAGTGATAGCGGCCTTAATGAGCAGTTCTTC.

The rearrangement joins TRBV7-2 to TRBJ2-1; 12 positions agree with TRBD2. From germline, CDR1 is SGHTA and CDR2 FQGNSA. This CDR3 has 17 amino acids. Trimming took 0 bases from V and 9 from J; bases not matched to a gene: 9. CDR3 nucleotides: TGTGCCAGCAGCTTAGCATGGGCTAGCGGGGGGGGAGGTGAGCAGTTCTTC. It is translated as CASSLAWASGGGGEQFF.

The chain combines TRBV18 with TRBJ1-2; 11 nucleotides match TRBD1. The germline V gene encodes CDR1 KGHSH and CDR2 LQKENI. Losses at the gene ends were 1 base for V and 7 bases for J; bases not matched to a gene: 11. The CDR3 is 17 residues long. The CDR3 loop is CASSPLNRDRGFSGYTF. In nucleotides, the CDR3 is TGTGCCAGCTCACCACTGAACCGGGACAGGGGGTTCTCTGGCTACACCTTC.

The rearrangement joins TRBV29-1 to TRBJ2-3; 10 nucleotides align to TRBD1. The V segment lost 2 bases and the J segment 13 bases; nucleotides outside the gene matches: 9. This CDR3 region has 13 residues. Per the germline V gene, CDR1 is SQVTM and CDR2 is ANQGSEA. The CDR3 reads CSVEYGGQGPKYF. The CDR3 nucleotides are TGCAGCGTTGAATATGGGGGACAGGGGCCCAAGTATTTT.